The clone carrying this T cell receptor beta chain has more than one count but fewer than ten. The antigen remains unidentified. The CDR3 spans 16 residues. Trimming stripped 0 bases from V and 8 bases from J, with 16 bases between. Germline CDR1 is LGHNA and CDR2 is YSLEER. The data were obtained in a study of response to subunit inactivated influenza vaccine. Findings and caveats of the study: Researchers suggested that each seasonal influenza vaccination recruits few new T cells.

TCRdb used MiXCR to reprocess the RT-PCR reads, holding one entry per CDR3 protein. The table includes about 700,000 distinct CDR3 sequences, around 13% detected once. The sequencing here drew on PBMCs from blood, taken approximately 15 days before vaccination. This clonotype originated in a man aged 50 to 59 who received an inactivated influenza vaccine. The V call is TRBV4-3, the J call TRBJ1-4; TRBD1 is a possible D gene (6 bases). CDR3 in amino acids: CASSQDLGGPREKLFF. CDR3 coding DNA: TGCGCCAGCAGCCAAGATCTGGGGGGGCCGAGGGAAAAACTGTTTTTT.